This T cell receptor (beta chain) appears in the sequencing data of a study of blood T cells in healthy people across ages. Study-wide results and caveats: Per million T cells, the diversity of TCR beta decreased roughly linearly as age advanced.

The authors ran a second PCR of roughly 7 to 11 cycles using a sample-barcoded 5' primer and a J-beta primer mix. Each of the cDNA molecules was tagged by a template-switch adaptor with 12 random nucleotides. TCRdb ran MiXCR on the 5' RACE reads and lists one entry per CDR3 protein. There are over 600,000 distinct CDR3 sequences in the sample; roughly 41% occur only once, and around 30% lies in the top ten. Germline V CDR1 and CDR2: MDHEN, SYDVKM. The CDR3 runs to 13 residues. Total RNA, at least 5 micrograms per sample, came from PBMCs. Remarks on this clonotype: As yet, its antigen is unknown. This may be a read error: a much more frequent sequence differs by one nucleotide.

The V and J genes are TRBV28 and TRBJ2-7; D is perhaps TRBD1 or TRBD2 (5 bases each). The material sequenced was blood. This clonotype was obtained from a man older than 75 in good health. This CDR3 is CTSRDPLYNEQYF. CDR3 in DNA: TGTACCAGTCGGGACCCCCTCTACAATGAGCAGTACTTC.